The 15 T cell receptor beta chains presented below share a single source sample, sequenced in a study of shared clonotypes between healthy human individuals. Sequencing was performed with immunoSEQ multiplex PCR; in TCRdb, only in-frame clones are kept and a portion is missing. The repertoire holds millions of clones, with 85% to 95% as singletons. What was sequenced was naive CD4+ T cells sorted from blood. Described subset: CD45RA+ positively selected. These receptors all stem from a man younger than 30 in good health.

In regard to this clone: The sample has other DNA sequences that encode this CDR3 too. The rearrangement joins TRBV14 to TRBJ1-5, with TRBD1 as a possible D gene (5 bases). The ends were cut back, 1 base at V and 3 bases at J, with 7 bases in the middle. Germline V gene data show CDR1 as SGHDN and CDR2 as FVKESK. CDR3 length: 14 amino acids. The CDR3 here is CASSQAGNNQPQHF. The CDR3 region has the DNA TGTGCCAGCAGCCAAGCAGGGAACAATCAGCCCCAGCATTTT.

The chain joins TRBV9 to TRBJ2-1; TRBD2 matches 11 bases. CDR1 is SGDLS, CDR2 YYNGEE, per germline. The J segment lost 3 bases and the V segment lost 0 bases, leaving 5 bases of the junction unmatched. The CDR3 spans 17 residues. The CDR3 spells CASSVGLAGGNYNEQFF. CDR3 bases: TGTGCCAGCAGCGTAGGGCTAGCGGGGGGAAACTACAATGAGCAGTTCTTC. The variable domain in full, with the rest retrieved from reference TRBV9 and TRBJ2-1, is DSGVTQTPKHLITATGQRVTLRCSPRSGDLSVYWYQQSLDQGLQFLIQYYNGEERAKGNILERFSAQQFPDLHSELNLSSLELGDSALYFCASSVGLAGGNYNEQFFGPGTRLTVL.

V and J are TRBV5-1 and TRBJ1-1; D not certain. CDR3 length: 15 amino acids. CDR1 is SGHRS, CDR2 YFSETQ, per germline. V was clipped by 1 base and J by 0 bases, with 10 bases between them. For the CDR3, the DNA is TGCGCCAGCAGCTTGATCGCACTAGTGAACACTGAAGCTTTCTTT. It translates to CASSLIALVNTEAFF.

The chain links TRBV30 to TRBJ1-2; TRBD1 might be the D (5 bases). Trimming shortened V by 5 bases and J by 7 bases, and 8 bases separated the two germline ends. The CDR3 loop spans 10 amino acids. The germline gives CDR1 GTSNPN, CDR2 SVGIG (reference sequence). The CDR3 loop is CAWGGFGYTF. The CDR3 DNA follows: TGTGCCTGGGGGGGTTTTGGCTACACCTTC. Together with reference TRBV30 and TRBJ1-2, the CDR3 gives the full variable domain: SQTIHQWPATLVQPVGSPLSLECTVEGTSNPNLYWYRQAAGRGLQLLFYSVGIGQISSEVPQNLSASRPQDRQFILSSKKLLLSDSGFYLCAWGGFGYTFGSGTRLTVV.

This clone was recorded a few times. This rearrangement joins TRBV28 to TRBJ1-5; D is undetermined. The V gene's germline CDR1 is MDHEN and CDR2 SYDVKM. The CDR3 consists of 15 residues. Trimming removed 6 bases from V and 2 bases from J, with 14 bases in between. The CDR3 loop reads CASRPVGSRNQPQHF. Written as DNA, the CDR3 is TGTGCCAGCAGACCGGTGGGGAGCCGCAATCAGCCCCAGCATTTT.

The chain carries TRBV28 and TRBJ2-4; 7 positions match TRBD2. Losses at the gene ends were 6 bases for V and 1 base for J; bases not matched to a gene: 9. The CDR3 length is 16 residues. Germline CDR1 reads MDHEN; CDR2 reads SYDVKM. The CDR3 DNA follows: TGTGCCAGCAGCCCTCGGGGGGATGTCGCCAAAAACATTCAGTACTTC. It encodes CASSPRGDVAKNIQYF.

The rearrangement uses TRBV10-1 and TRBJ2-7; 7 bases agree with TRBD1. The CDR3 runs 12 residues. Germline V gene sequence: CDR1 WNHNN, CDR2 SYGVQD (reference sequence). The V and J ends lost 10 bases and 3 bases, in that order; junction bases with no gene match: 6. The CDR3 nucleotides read TGCGCCACCGGACGGGACAGCTACGAGCAGTACTTC. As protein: CATGRDSYEQYF.

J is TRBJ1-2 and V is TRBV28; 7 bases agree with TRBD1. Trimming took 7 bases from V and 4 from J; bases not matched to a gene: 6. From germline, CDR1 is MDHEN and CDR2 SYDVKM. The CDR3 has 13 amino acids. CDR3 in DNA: TGTGCCAGCACCAGACAGGGCCCCTATGGCTACACCTTC. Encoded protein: CASTRQGPYGYTF.

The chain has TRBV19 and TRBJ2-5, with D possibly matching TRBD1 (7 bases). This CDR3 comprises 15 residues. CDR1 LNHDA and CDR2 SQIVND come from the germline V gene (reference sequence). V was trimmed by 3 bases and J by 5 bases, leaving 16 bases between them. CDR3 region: CASSIAGGQWETQYF. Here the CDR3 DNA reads TGTGCCAGTAGTATCGCAGGGGGGCAGTGGGAGACCCAGTACTTC.

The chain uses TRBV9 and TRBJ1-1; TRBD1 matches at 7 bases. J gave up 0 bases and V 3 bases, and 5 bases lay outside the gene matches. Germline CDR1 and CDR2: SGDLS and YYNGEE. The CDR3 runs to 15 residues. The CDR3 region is CASSATGQLNTEAFF. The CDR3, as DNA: TGTGCCAGCAGCGCGACGGGACAGCTGAACACTGAAGCTTTCTTT.

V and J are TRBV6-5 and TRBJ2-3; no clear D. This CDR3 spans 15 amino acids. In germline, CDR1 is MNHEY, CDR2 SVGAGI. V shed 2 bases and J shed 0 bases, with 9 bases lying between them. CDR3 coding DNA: TGTGCCAGCAGTTACGGTTTTCGGAGCACAGATACGCAGTATTTT. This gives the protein CASSYGFRSTDTQYF.

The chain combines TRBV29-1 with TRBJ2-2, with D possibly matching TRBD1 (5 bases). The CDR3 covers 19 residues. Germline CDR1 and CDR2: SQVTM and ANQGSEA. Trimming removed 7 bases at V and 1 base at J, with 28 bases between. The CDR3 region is CSDRTDRTDNRKNTGELFF. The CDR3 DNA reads TGCAGCGACCGAACCGACAGAACCGACAACCGAAAGAACACCGGGGAGCTGTTTTTT.

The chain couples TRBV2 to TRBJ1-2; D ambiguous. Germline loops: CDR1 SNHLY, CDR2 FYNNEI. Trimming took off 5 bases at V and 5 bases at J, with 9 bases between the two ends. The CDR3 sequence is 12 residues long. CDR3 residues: CASSMGVYGYTF. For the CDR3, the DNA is TGTGCCAGCAGTATGGGAGTTTATGGCTACACCTTC.

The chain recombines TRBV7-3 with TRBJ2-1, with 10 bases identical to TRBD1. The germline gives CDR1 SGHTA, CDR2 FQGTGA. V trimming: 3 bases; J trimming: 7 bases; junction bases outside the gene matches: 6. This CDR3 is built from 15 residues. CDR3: CASSFSRDRGNEQFF. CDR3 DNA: TGTGCCAGCAGCTTTAGCCGGGACAGGGGTAATGAGCAGTTCTTC.

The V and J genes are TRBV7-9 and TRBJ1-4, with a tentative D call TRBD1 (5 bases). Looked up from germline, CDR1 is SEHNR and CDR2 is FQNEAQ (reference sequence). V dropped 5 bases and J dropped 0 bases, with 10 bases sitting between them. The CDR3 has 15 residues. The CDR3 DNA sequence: TGTGCCAGCAGCAGGGACGGTGCAACTAATGAAAAACTGTTTTTT. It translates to CASSRDGATNEKLFF. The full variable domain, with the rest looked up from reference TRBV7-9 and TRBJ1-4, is DTGVSQNPRHKITKRGQNVTFRCDPISEHNRLYWYRQTLGQGPEFLTYFQNEAQLEKSRLLSDRFSAERPKGSFSTLEIQRTEQGDSAMYLCASSRDGATNEKLFFGSGTQLSVL.